Below, one T cell receptor (beta chain) is given with its context. Its antigen remains unknown. The source of the sample is a study of T-cell reconstitution after alpha-beta-depleted transplantation in children. Unique molecular identifiers were built into the TCRbeta library. TCRdb ran MiXCR on the PCR reads and lists one entry per CDR3 protein. The profile covers 700,000 to 850,000 distinct CDR3 sequences, with about 15% appearing a single time and just under 5% taken by the ten largest. Germline V CDR1 and CDR2: MGHRA, YSYEKL. This CDR3 comprises 15 residues. The trim removed 5 bases at V and 8 bases at J, leaving 10 bases unmatched. Whole-study results and caveats: At around two months after transplant, the alpha-beta T cells were reportedly derived from several hundred expanded clones that came from non-depleted graft cells. Surviving thymic progenitors and recipient T cells were the source of high TCRbeta diversity at day 60 in some patients.

The V call is TRBV4-1, the J call TRBJ1-2, with TRBD1 matching 11 bases. This TCR derives from a male patient younger than 18 who had a stem cell transplant for acute lymphoblastic leukemia, so the T cells may come from the graft donor. This specimen was PBMCs, mostly from graft donor cells, taken 360 days after TCRalphabeta/CD19-depleted stem cell transplant. CDR3 sequence (DNA): TGCGCCAGCAGCACCCGGGACAGGGGGTATGAAGGCTACACCTTC. This gives the protein CASSTRDRGYEGYTF.